The clone carrying this T cell receptor (beta chain) has just one count. This CDR3 contains 12 residues. Trimming stripped 8 bases from V and 11 bases from J, with 16 bases between. CDR1 and CDR2 from the germline V gene are MDHEN and SYDVKM. This sample is part of a study of blood T cell repertoires in COVID-19. TCRdb's table, derived via immunoSEQ multiplex PCR, lists solely in-frame clones and lacks some. The table shows over 40,000 clones, with around nine tenths occurring only once. V is TRBV28 and J is TRBJ1-5; possibly TRBD1 for D (5 bases). This TCR was sampled from an elderly woman with acute or convalescent COVID-19. Source material: peripheral blood. This CDR3 is CASLKGPMAQHF. CDR3 in DNA: TGTGCCAGCCTGAAGGGGCCCATGGCCCAGCATTTT.